The clone carrying this T cell receptor beta chain was seen a few times. Trimming removed 0 bases at V and 4 bases at J, with 12 bases between. Germline V CDR1 and CDR2: MNHEY, SMNVEV (reference sequence). The CDR3 is made up of 15 amino acids. This specimen comes from a study of blood T cells in healthy people across ages. A sample-barcoded 5' primer and a J-beta primer mix were used in a second PCR of about 7 to 12 cycles. TCRdb used MiXCR to reprocess the 5' RACE reads, holding one entry per CDR3 protein. This table holds roughly 1.4 million distinct CDR3 sequences, around 59% found once. The TCR sequence derives from a man aged 18 to 30 in good health. Sequenced material: blood. The chain is built from TRBV27 and TRBJ1-2; a weak D match, TRBD1 (5 bases). This chain's CDR3 is CASSLSGTLSYGYTF. DNA for the CDR3: TGTGCCAGCAGTTTATCCGGGACGTTGAGCTATGGCTACACCTTC.